The entry that follows covers one T cell receptor beta chain sequence. These data are taken from a study of OX40 agonist ivuxolimab in advanced cancers. Whole-study context: Hepatocellular carcinoma, melanoma, renal cell or head and neck cancer occurred in dose-escalation patients.

This CDR3 region has 16 residues. The germline V gene encodes CDR1 SGHRS and CDR2 YFSETQ. Trimming at V came to 4 bases and at J to 5 bases, leaving 10 bases not matched to a gene. Method: immunoSEQ multiplex PCR; TCRdb's copy keeps in-frame clones and lacks some. This table has about 31,000 clones, more than 85% appearing once. The V gene is TRBV5-1, the J gene TRBJ2-3; 10 bases agree with TRBD2. Source: CD4+ or CD8+ T cells sorted from blood, taken in a trial of the OX40 agonist ivuxolimab. The origin of this receptor is an adult with an advanced solid tumor such as melanoma, head and neck, liver or kidney cancer. This CDR3 reads CASSQWSGGAEDTQYF. The CDR3 region has the DNA TGCGCCAGCAGCCAATGGAGCGGGGGGGCCGAAGATACGCAGTATTTT.